This TCR beta chain was sequenced for a study of Graves' ophthalmopathy and Graves' hyperthyroidism. RNA transcripts were the source from which TCR beta CDR3 regions were amplified. The authors performed first-round RT-PCR with HTBI primers and then a second-round multiplex PCR. In TCRdb, the multiplex PCR reads were re-called with MiXCR into one record per CDR3 protein. This table holds some 380,000 distinct CDR3 sequences, 15% found once. Germline CDR1 and CDR2: MNHNS and SASEGT. The J segment lost 0 bases and the V segment lost 4 bases, leaving 6 bases of the junction unmatched. This CDR3 region has 15 residues. Establishment of the diagnosis relied upon clinical symptoms, serum thyroxine, TRAb, thyroid ultrasound and orbital computed tomography.

The receptor was derived from a woman aged 18-29 years with stable Graves' hyperthyroidism. The genes are TRBV6-1 and TRBJ2-7; 7 bases are shared with TRBD2. Sequencing was carried out using peripheral blood. CDR3 amino acids: CASSAGLTGSYEQYF. The CDR3 DNA follows: TGTGCCAGCAGTGCGGGACTAACCGGCTCCTACGAGCAGTACTTC.